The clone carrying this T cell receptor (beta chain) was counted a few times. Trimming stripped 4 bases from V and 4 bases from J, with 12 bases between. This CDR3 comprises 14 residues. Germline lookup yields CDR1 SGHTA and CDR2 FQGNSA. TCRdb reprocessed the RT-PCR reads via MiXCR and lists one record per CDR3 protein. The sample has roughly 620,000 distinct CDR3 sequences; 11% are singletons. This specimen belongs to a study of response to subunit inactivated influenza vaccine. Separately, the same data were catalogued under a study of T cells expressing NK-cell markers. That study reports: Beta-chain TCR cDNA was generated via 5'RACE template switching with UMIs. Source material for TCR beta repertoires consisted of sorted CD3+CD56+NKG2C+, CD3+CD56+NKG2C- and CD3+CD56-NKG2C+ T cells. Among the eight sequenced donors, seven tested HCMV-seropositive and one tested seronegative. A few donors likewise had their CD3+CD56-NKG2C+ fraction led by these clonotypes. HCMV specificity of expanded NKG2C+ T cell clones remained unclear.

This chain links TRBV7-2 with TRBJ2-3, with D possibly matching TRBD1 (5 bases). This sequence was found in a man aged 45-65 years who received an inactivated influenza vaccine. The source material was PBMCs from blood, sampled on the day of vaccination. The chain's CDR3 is CASSSRQLSDTQYF. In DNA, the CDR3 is TGTGCCAGCAGCTCAAGACAGTTATCAGATACGCAGTATTTT.